Listed here are 11 T cell receptor beta chains from one sample, sequenced in a study of control samples from healthy donors and cancer patients. Sequencing was performed with immunoSEQ multiplex PCR; in TCRdb, only in-frame clones are kept and a portion is missing. Among about 75,000 clones, about 95% were seen once, and the ten largest hold 6% to 8%. The specimen sequenced was blood. The source is a woman aged 40 to 50 in good health.

The gene calls are TRBV9 and TRBJ2-2; D gene ambiguous. CDR1 SGDLS and CDR2 YYNGEE come from the germline V gene. With 0 bases removed from V and 7 bases from J, the gap between germline ends came to 4 bases. This CDR3 comprises 12 residues. CDR3 loop: CASSVVFGELFF. CDR3 sequence (DNA): TGTGCCAGCAGCGTAGTATTCGGGGAGCTGTTTTTT.

The chain carries TRBV7-3 and TRBJ2-5; D is undetermined. V was pared by 1 base and J by 4 bases, with 16 bases between. Germline CDR1 reads SGHTA; CDR2 reads FQGTGA. This CDR3 has 16 residues. The DNA of the CDR3 is TGTGCCAGCAGCTTAAAAAGGGATTTCGCCTTAGAGACCCAGTACTTC. Its translation is CASSLKRDFALETQYF.

The chain couples TRBV7-9 to TRBJ2-3; 12 bases agree with TRBD1. This CDR3 region has 17 residues. Per germline, CDR1 SEHNR and CDR2 FQNEAQ (reference sequence). The ends lost 3 bases at V and 6 bases at J; junction bases unmatched: 10. Here the CDR3 reads CASSFRDRGHLGDTQYF. Here the CDR3 DNA reads TGTGCCAGCAGCTTCCGGGACAGGGGGCATCTTGGGGATACGCAGTATTTT. The variable domain in full, completed from reference TRBV7-9 and TRBJ2-3, reads DTGVSQNPRHKITKRGQNVTFRCDPISEHNRLYWYRQTLGQGPEFLTYFQNEAQLEKSRLLSDRFSAERPKGSFSTLEIQRTEQGDSAMYLCASSFRDRGHLGDTQYFGPGTRLTVL.

This rearrangement joins TRBV4-1 to TRBJ2-5; 7 positions agree with TRBD2. Germline trimming cut 3 bases from V and 2 bases from J; bases unmatched to any gene: 12. Germline lookup yields CDR1 MGHRA and CDR2 YSYEKL. The CDR3 spans 17 residues. The chain's CDR3 is CASSQGTGGGFQETQYF. The DNA of the CDR3 is TGCGCCAGCAGCCAGGGGACGGGGGGTGGATTTCAAGAGACCCAGTACTTC.

The rearrangement joins TRBV11-2 to TRBJ1-1, with D perhaps matching TRBD1 (5 bases). The CDR3 extends over 15 amino acids. Trimming shortened V by 4 bases and J by 7 bases, and 19 bases separated the two germline ends. The germline V gene encodes CDR1 SGHAT and CDR2 FQNNGV. The chain's CDR3 is CASSSPRRGEREAFF. The CDR3 coding sequence is TGTGCCAGCAGCTCCCCACGACGGGGGGAACGTGAAGCTTTCTTT.

This chain joins TRBV30 and TRBJ1-1; tentatively, D is TRBD1 (6 bases). The CDR3 consists of 13 residues. V was shortened by 4 bases and J by 0 bases, with 9 bases between the two germline ends. Germline CDR1 is GTSNPN and CDR2 is SVGIG (reference sequence). The CDR3 DNA follows: TGTGCCTGGATACAGGGAATGAACACTGAAGCTTTCTTT. Its protein product is CAWIQGMNTEAFF. Variable domain in full (rest from reference TRBV30 and TRBJ1-1): SQTIHQWPATLVQPVGSPLSLECTVEGTSNPNLYWYRQAAGRGLQLLFYSVGIGQISSEVPQNLSASRPQDRQFILSSKKLLLSDSGFYLCAWIQGMNTEAFFGQGTRLTVV.

V is TRBV11-2 and J is TRBJ2-3; 7 bases align to TRBD2. Looked up from germline, CDR1 is SGHAT and CDR2 is FQNNGV. CDR3 size: 16 residues. V was clipped by 3 bases and J by 2 bases; unmatched bases: 8. CDR3 DNA sequence: TGTGCCAGCAGCTTCGGACTAGTGGGCGTCACAGATACGCAGTATTTT. Translation: CASSFGLVGVTDTQYF.

J is TRBJ2-6 and V is TRBV5-5; D gene unclear. Trimming stripped 0 bases from V and 8 bases from J, with 6 bases between. CDR1 and CDR2 (germline): SGHKS, YYEKEE (reference sequence). There are 13 residues in the CDR3. This chain's CDR3 is CASSLVGSNVLTF. The CDR3 DNA sequence: TGTGCCAGCAGCTTGGTAGGGTCCAACGTCCTGACTTTC.

This clone was observed a single time. The V gene is TRBV10-3, the J gene TRBJ2-7, with TRBD1 matching 8 bases. The V segment lost 4 bases and the J segment 3 bases; nucleotides outside the gene matches: 11. This CDR3 spans 16 amino acids. Germline V gives CDR1 ENHRY, CDR2 SYGVKD. CDR3 residues: CAISGDTGQGVYEQYF. Here the CDR3 DNA reads TGTGCCATCAGTGGAGATACTGGACAGGGAGTCTACGAGCAGTACTTC.

This clone was observed a single time. The J gene is TRBJ2-7, the V gene TRBV29-1; 7 bases are a match to TRBD1. Germline assignment: CDR1 SQVTM and CDR2 ANQGSEA. The CDR3 contains 14 residues. J gave up 3 bases and V 7 bases, and 12 bases lay outside the gene matches. Here the CDR3 DNA reads TGCAGCGCAAGACAGGGTCCTTCGGTCTACGAGCAGTACTTC. This translates into CSARQGPSVYEQYF.

The chain joins TRBV5-6 to TRBJ2-3, with 9 bases fitting TRBD1. In germline, CDR1 is SGHDT, CDR2 YYEEEE. Unmatched junction bases numbered 4, after V lost 0 bases and J lost 14 bases. There are 12 residues in the CDR3. CDR3 sequence (DNA): TGTGCCAGCAGCTTGGCGGGGACAGGGTGGTATTTT. Encoded protein: CASSLAGTGWYF.